The 2 T cell receptor beta chains presented below share a single source sample, sequenced in a study of T-cell memory formation after mild COVID-19. TCRdb called the 5' RACE reads again in MiXCR, with one record for every CDR3 protein. There are under 250,000 distinct CDR3 sequences in the sample; around 25% occur only once, and over 10% lies in the top ten. Sequences were obtained from PBMCs or a T cell subset sorted from them (not recorded which). These receptors originate from an adult woman who had mild COVID-19 (a few samples of this study predate the infection). Cell type and time point are not known.

V is TRBV27 and J is TRBJ1-1, with a weak D call TRBD1 (5 bases). This CDR3 has 16 residues. Trimming pared 5 bases from V and 0 bases from J, leaving 16 bases between. Germline CDR1 and CDR2: MNHEY and SMNVEV (reference sequence). The CDR3 protein is CASSPESTALNTEAFF. The CDR3 region has the DNA TGTGCCAGCAGTCCGGAATCGACAGCCCTGAACACTGAAGCTTTCTTT.

This clonotype was picked up one time. The chain is built from TRBV24-1 and TRBJ2-3; 10 nucleotides align to TRBD2. Per the germline V gene, CDR1 is KGHDR and CDR2 is SFDVKD. The CDR3 contains 16 residues. V lost 3 bases to trimming and J lost 5 bases; unmatched junction nucleotides: 7. The CDR3 nucleotides read TGTGCCACCAGTGATATGCCTAGCGGGAGTATAGATACGCAGTATTTT. Its protein product is CATSDMPSGSIDTQYF.